This TCR beta chain was sequenced for a study of OX40 agonist ivuxolimab in advanced cancers. Study-level results: Some nonresponders likewise displayed low normalized T-cell clonal expansion. Relative to CD4+ cells, CD8+ T cells on average had more expanded clones.

Looked up from germline, CDR1 is ENHRY and CDR2 is SYGVKD. This CDR3 has 12 amino acids. V shed 10 bases, J shed 4 bases, and the junction held 6 bases outside the gene matches. About this clone itself: No antigen is known for it.

Peripheral blood came from all dose cohorts at three timepoints. Some clones are missing from TCRdb's copy, which holds only in-frame ones; the method was immunoSEQ multiplex PCR. The table has about 72,000 clones, 89% seen once. The source material was CD4+ or CD8+ T cells sorted from blood, sampled in a trial of the OX40 agonist ivuxolimab. This chain uses TRBV10-3 with TRBJ2-5; 7 bases fit TRBD2. The receptor's source is an adult with an advanced solid tumor such as melanoma, head and neck, liver or kidney cancer. The CDR3 coding sequence is TGTGCCACCCGGTGGGGGGGAGAGACCCAGTACTTC. The encoded protein is CATRWGGETQYF.